Below are 19 T cell receptor beta chains sequenced from a single sample in a study of vaccination and CD4 T cells after COVID-19 (dated by TCRdb to between 2021 and 2023). In the paper's terms, the treatment or condition label means: roughly ten-day PBMC culture with coronavirus spike peptide pools or control peptides (ViraFEST assay). Antigen specificity for these receptors is unknown. The library relied on PCR. Instrument on record: Illumina iSeq 100. DNA from cultured CD4+ T cells underwent TCR sequencing with the Oncomine TCR Beta short-read assay at the Johns Hopkins FTIC core. Using fastp at Q25 and MiXCR, TCRdb reprocessed the public reads and kept productive beta chains. Entries that share a CDR3 protein sequence are merged under the most common genes and DNA. The sample has some 15,000 distinct CDR3 sequences on record, under 65% of them singletons. Together, the top ten hold approximately 7.2% of the sample.

The material sequenced was CD4+ T cells from blood, cultured in vitro. Every receptor here comes from a human donor who had recovered from COVID-19.

V and J are TRBV18 and TRBJ2-3; D is ambiguous. The CDR3 runs 14 residues. Looked up from germline, CDR1 is KGHSH and CDR2 is LQKENI. V was cut by 2 bases and J by 2 bases, with 8 bases left in between. This chain's CDR3 is CASSPYDSTDTQYF. CDR3 DNA sequence: TGTGCCAGCTCACCATATGACTCCACAGATACGCAGTATTTT.

The chain joins TRBV7-9 to TRBJ1-1, with a tentative D call TRBD1 (5 bases). The CDR3 has 14 residues. V lost 5 bases and J 1 base, leaving 11 bases between the germline ends. The germline V gene encodes CDR1 SEHNR and CDR2 FQNEAQ (reference sequence). The CDR3 DNA is TGTGCCAGCAGCCCCGGGGCCACGAACACTGAAGCTTTCTTT. Translation: CASSPGATNTEAFF.

This clonotype is labeled medium-sized (0.01 to 0.1%). The chain employs TRBV20-1 and TRBJ1-2, with TRBD1 as a possible D gene (6 bases). Trimming left V 6 bases short and J 0 bases short, with 11 bases between. CDR3 length equals 13 residues. CDR1 is DFQATT and CDR2 is SNEGSKA in the germline V gene (reference sequence). For the CDR3, the DNA is TGCAGTGCAGAACAGGGTACTAACTATGGCTACACCTTC. It encodes CSAEQGTNYGYTF.

This clonotype was seen only a few times. J is TRBJ1-2 and V is TRBV28; 8 nucleotides agree with TRBD1. Germline V CDR1 and CDR2: MDHEN, SYDVKM. CDR3 length: 13 residues. V lost 6 bases, J lost 1 base, and 1 base stayed unmatched. As DNA, the CDR3 is TGTGCCAGCAGGGACAGGGTTAACTATGGCTACACCTTC. Amino acid sequence: CASRDRVNYGYTF.

This sequence joins TRBV6-1 and TRBJ2-7; 8 nucleotides match TRBD2. Germline-derived CDR1 and CDR2 are MNHNS and SASEGT. V shed 5 bases and J 3 bases; nucleotides not matched to a gene: 12. This CDR3 region has 16 residues. The CDR3 sequence: CASSRAWAGGVYEQYF. For the CDR3, the DNA is TGTGCCAGCAGTCGCGCCTGGGCGGGAGGAGTCTACGAGCAGTACTTC.

This clonotype was detected only once. CDR3 in DNA: TGTGCCAGCAGTAGGGGGGCGCTCGGAAGGAAGACTGAAGCTTTCTTT. It encodes CASSRGALGRKTEAFF. The chain joins TRBV6-1 to TRBJ1-1, with D perhaps TRBD1 (6 bases). The V and J ends lost 5 bases and 5 bases respectively, with 21 bases between them. The CDR3 has 16 amino acids. Germline V gives CDR1 MNHNS, CDR2 SASEGT.

This clonotype was recorded a few times. The chain has TRBV6-2 or TRBV6-3 and TRBJ1-5; D is uncertain. CDR1 and CDR2 (germline): MNHEY, SVGEGT. The germline V and J ends were trimmed by 5 bases and 1 base, with 9 bases remaining between them. The CDR3 totals 14 residues. Here the CDR3 reads CASSRTESNQPQHF. The DNA for the CDR3 is TGTGCCAGCAGTCGGACGGAAAGCAATCAGCCCCAGCATTTT.

The V gene is TRBV20-1, the J gene TRBJ1-2; D perhaps matches TRBD1 (5 bases). Trimming stripped 3 bases from V and 1 base from J, with 9 bases between. The CDR3 consists of 13 residues. Germline V CDR1 and CDR2: DFQATT, SNEGSKA (reference sequence). As DNA, the CDR3 is TGCAGTGCTAGGAGAGGGGATAACTATGGCTACACCTTC. Translation gives CSARRGDNYGYTF.

This chain joins TRBV24-1 and TRBJ1-2; D uncertain. V lost 7 bases and J 4 bases, leaving 9 bases between the germline ends. CDR3 length equals 12 residues. Germline CDR1 and CDR2: KGHDR and SFDVKD. CDR3 nucleotides: TGTGCCACCAGCTTGACGGGCTATGGCTACACCTTC. As protein: CATSLTGYGYTF.

This clonotype is medium-sized (0.01 to 0.1%) in the sample. This rearrangement joins TRBV20-1 to TRBJ2-7; TRBD2 aligns across 7 bases. The CDR3 consists of 16 residues. The V and J ends lost 6 bases and 1 base, in that order; junction bases with no gene match: 15. Germline CDR1 reads DFQATT; CDR2 reads SNEGSKA (reference sequence). The CDR3 sequence is CSALGGASGASYEQYF. Here the CDR3 DNA reads TGCAGTGCGTTGGGGGGTGCGAGCGGGGCTTCCTACGAGCAGTACTTC.

The chain joins TRBV3-1 to TRBJ1-5; D is unclear. The germline V gene has CDR1 LGHDT and CDR2 YNNKEL (reference sequence). The V end was cut by 4 bases, the J end by 0 bases, with 10 bases between. The CDR3 totals 15 residues. CDR3 sequence: CASSRGSYSNQPQHF. The CDR3 nucleotides read TGTGCCAGCAGCCGGGGTTCGTATAGCAATCAGCCCCAGCATTTT.

The chain joins TRBV2 to TRBJ2-1; 13 bases match TRBD2. Trimming took 6 bases from V and 4 from J; bases not matched to a gene: 0. CDR1 and CDR2 (germline): SNHLY, FYNNEI. The length of the CDR3 is 14 residues. The CDR3 loop reads CASRTSGRYNEQFF. CDR3 sequence (DNA): TGTGCCAGCAGGACTAGCGGGAGGTACAATGAGCAGTTCTTC.

In DNA, the CDR3 is TGTGCCAGCAGTATGGGGGGCAGGGGACACTACTACGAGCAGTACTTC. This gives the protein CASSMGGRGHYYEQYF. This chain links TRBV6-1 with TRBJ2-7; D could derive from TRBD1 or TRBD2 (6 bases each). Germline assignment: CDR1 MNHNS and CDR2 SASEGT. V lost 5 bases and J 3 bases, leaving 20 bases between the germline ends. CDR3 length equals 16 residues.

The rearrangement uses TRBV20-1 and TRBJ2-1; 9 bases match TRBD2. Trimming took 0 bases from V and 0 from J; bases not matched to a gene: 3. The CDR3 is made up of 16 amino acids. CDR1 and CDR2 (germline): DFQATT, SNEGSKA (reference sequence). CDR3 sequence: CSARDRLAVSYNEQFF. The CDR3 nucleotides are TGCAGTGCTAGAGACCGACTAGCGGTCTCCTACAATGAGCAGTTCTTC.

This clonotype was seen a few times. The chain couples TRBV12-3 or TRBV12-4 to TRBJ1-5; D uncertain. Trimming took off 6 bases at V and 7 bases at J, with 10 bases between the two ends. The CDR3 has 12 amino acids. Written as DNA, the CDR3 is TGTGCCAGCAGCGCGGGCCAGCAGCCCCAGCATTTT. As protein: CASSAGQQPQHF.

The chain has TRBV20-1 and TRBJ2-7; TRBD1 or TRBD2 may be the D gene (7 bases each). Germline CDR1 DFQATT, CDR2 SNEGSKA (reference sequence). This CDR3 comprises 17 residues. Trimming left V 2 bases short and J 2 bases short, with 22 bases between. For the CDR3, the DNA is TGCAGTGCTAGATACATCAGGGGGGCTAGCGGTCCCTACGAGCAGTACTTC. It specifies CSARYIRGASGPYEQYF.

This clonotype was seen a single time. In DNA, the CDR3 is TGCGCCAGCAGTGAGACTCTAGCCAAAAACATTCAGTACTTC. Protein product: CASSETLAKNIQYF. The J gene is TRBJ2-4, the V gene TRBV10-1; D gene uncertain. The CDR3 is made up of 14 amino acids. The V gene's germline CDR1 is WNHNN and CDR2 SYGVQD (reference sequence). Trimming removed 2 bases from V and 0 bases from J, with 5 bases in between.

This clonotype showed up just once. This may stem from a read error, because a much larger clone lies one nucleotide away. The rearrangement links TRBV10-3 to TRBJ1-1; D call uncertain. The CDR3 covers 13 residues. Germline lookup yields CDR1 ENHRY and CDR2 SYGVKD. V was trimmed by 3 bases and J by 7 bases, leaving 12 bases between them. The CDR3 DNA reads as TGTGCCATCAGTGAACGGGAGCAGAATGAAGCTTTCTTT. It codes for CAISEREQNEAFF.

This clonotype was counted between two and nine times. The chain joins TRBV27 to TRBJ1-2; perhaps TRBD1 as D (6 bases). The CDR3 consists of 15 residues. Per germline, CDR1 MNHEY and CDR2 SMNVEV (reference sequence). V was clipped by 3 bases and J by 7 bases, with 18 bases between them. Here the CDR3 DNA reads TGTGCCAGCAGTTTCCGGGCTCGGGAGGGGGGTGGCTACACCTTC. Amino acids: CASSFRAREGGGYTF.